This T cell receptor beta chain was captured in a study of T cell responses to AZD1222 COVID-19 vaccine. Study details: Pooling of second doses given at about 4 or about 12 weeks was done. Findings of the study overall: Across the whole spike, CD4 TCRs peaked at regions 160-218 and 743-854. Mostly white British, mostly female donors; authors suggested clonal diversity may be underestimated.

Only in-frame clones appear in the TCRdb table, and some are missing; sequencing was by immunoSEQ multiplex PCR. Found here are about 110,000 clones, roughly 82% of them singletons; the top ten hold approximately 5.1%. Remarks on this clone: Its target is not known.

The CDR3 length is 16 residues. Germline CDR1 is SGHAT and CDR2 is FQNNGV. Trimming took off 2 bases at V and 7 bases at J, with 20 bases between the two ends. Sequenced here: peripheral blood, sampled on day 0 of AZD1222 vaccination. This receptor was obtained from an adult in good health. V usage is TRBV11-2 and J usage is TRBJ1-2, with D hard to call. In DNA, the CDR3 is TGTGCCAGCAGCTTAATGTTTCCGGCAGCCCCGAGTGGCTACACCTTC. Protein product: CASSLMFPAAPSGYTF. Supplemented by reference TRBV11-2 and TRBJ1-2, the full variable domain reads EAGVAQSPRYKIIEKRQSVAFWCNPISGHATLYWYQQILGQGPKLLIQFQNNGVVDDSQLPKDRFSAERLKGVDSTLKIQPAKLEDSAVYLCASSLMFPAAPSGYTFGSGTRLTVV.